A single sample is the source of the 9 T cell receptor beta chains below, sequenced in a study of chemoradiotherapy in HPV16-positive cancers. Assay: immunoSEQ multiplex PCR; the TCRdb copy retains only in-frame clones and omits some. Among 7,900 or so clones listed, around 90% were seen once. Material: blood, obtained from a patient who underwent chemoradiotherapy. Every receptor here comes from a human donor with HPV-associated anogenital cancer.

V usage is TRBV7-2 and J usage is TRBJ2-5; D is uncertain. Trimming removed 5 bases from V and 7 bases from J, with 11 bases in between. The CDR3 covers 12 residues. CDR1 is SGHTA, CDR2 FQGNSA, per germline. Here the CDR3 DNA reads TGTGCCAGCAGCCCAACTACCCGGACCCAGTACTTC. Amino acids: CASSPTTRTQYF.

The chain employs TRBV6-5 and TRBJ2-3; 8 bases are a match to TRBD2. V shed 5 bases and J 1 base; nucleotides not matched to a gene: 2. Germline V gene sequence: CDR1 MNHEY, CDR2 SVGAGI. The CDR3 runs to 14 residues. This CDR3 reads CASSRGGRTDTQYF. The CDR3 DNA reads as TGTGCCAGCAGTCGGGGGGGGCGCACAGATACGCAGTATTTT.

The V call is TRBV5-1, the J call TRBJ2-1; 13 positions match TRBD2. The CDR3 consists of 22 residues. The ends lost 5 bases at V and 0 bases at J; junction bases unmatched: 20. CDR1 is SGHRS, CDR2 YFSETQ, per germline. The CDR3 here is CASSPSDRTSGGHKSSYNEQFF. CDR3 coding DNA: TGCGCCAGCAGTCCGTCGGACAGGACTAGCGGGGGCCATAAAAGCTCCTACAATGAGCAGTTCTTC.

V is TRBV19 and J is TRBJ1-4; a weak D match, TRBD1 (5 bases). CDR3 length equals 15 residues. Germline V gives CDR1 LNHDA, CDR2 SQIVND (reference sequence). V dropped 0 bases and J dropped 7 bases, with 12 bases sitting between them. CDR3 in amino acids: CASSIDSPGSEKLFF. The CDR3 nucleotides read TGTGCCAGTAGTATAGATTCGCCAGGGTCTGAAAAACTGTTTTTT.

The J gene is TRBJ2-1, the V gene TRBV7-8; 9 bases agree with TRBD1. There are 14 residues in the CDR3. From germline, CDR1 is SGHVS and CDR2 FQNEAQ. Trimming took 5 bases from V and 6 from J; bases not matched to a gene: 5. The CDR3 DNA reads TGTGCCAGCAGCCGACAGGGGGTAGTCAATGAGCAGTTCTTC. This encodes CASSRQGVVNEQFF.

The rearrangement uses TRBV10-1 and TRBJ2-3, with TRBD1 identical over 8 bases. The V segment lost 5 bases and the J segment 4 bases; nucleotides outside the gene matches: 5. Germline CDR1 and CDR2: WNHNN and SYGVQD (reference sequence). This CDR3 is built from 14 residues. Written as DNA, the CDR3 is TGCGCCAGCAGTACGACAGGGGCTCCAGATACGCAGTATTTT. This sequence encodes CASSTTGAPDTQYF.

The V call is TRBV5-4, the J call TRBJ2-1; 9 nucleotides line up with TRBD2. This CDR3 contains 15 residues. The trim removed 6 bases at V and 7 bases at J, leaving 11 bases unmatched. The germline CDR1 and CDR2 sequences are SGHNT and YYREEE (reference sequence). The CDR3 here is CASNLGGGDLNEQFF. In DNA, the CDR3 is TGTGCCAGCAACCTTGGCGGGGGGGATTTAAATGAGCAGTTCTTC.

The V call is TRBV7-2, the J call TRBJ2-5, with a tentative D call TRBD2 (5 bases). From germline, CDR1 is SGHTA and CDR2 FQGNSA. The CDR3 covers 13 residues. Deletions cut 5 bases from V and 7 bases from J, with 14 bases between. The DNA of the CDR3 is TGTGCCAGCAGCGTAGAGAATAGCGCGACCCAGTACTTC. Protein product: CASSVENSATQYF.

The rearrangement links TRBV12-5 to TRBJ2-6; D is possibly TRBD2 (6 bases). In germline, CDR1 is LGHNT, CDR2 FRNRAP. The CDR3 totals 20 residues. With 2 bases removed from V and 0 bases from J, the gap between germline ends came to 20 bases. The CDR3 protein is CASGLPQLRGIRSGANVLTF. CDR3 DNA sequence: TGTGCTAGTGGTTTGCCTCAACTCCGGGGGATTCGCTCTGGGGCCAACGTCCTGACTTTC.